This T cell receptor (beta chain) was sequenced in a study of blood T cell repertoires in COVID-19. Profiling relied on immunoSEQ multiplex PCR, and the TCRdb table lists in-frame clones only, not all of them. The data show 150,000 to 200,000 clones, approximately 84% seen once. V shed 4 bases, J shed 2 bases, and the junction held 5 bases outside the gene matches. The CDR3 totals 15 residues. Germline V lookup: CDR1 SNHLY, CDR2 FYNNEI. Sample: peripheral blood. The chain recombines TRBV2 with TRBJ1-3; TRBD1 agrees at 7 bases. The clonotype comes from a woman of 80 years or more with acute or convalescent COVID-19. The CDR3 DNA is TGTGCCAGCAGTGTTGGCAGGGGGGCTGGAAACACCATATATTTT. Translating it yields CASSVGRGAGNTIYF.